This T cell receptor (beta chain) was captured in a study of T cell responses to AZD1222 COVID-19 vaccine (dated by TCRdb to about 2021). Broadly, across the study: AZD1222 recipients with second doses at about 4 weeks or about 12 weeks were pooled, because spike-specific TCR depth and breadth did not differ between schedules. TCR sequencing covered roughly 230 trial participants: 207 given two doses of AZD1222 and about 26 given two doses of MenACWY control vaccine. Trial participants were enrolled into age subgroups of 18-55, 56-69 and 70-plus years, which contained 148, 28 and 57 TCR-sequenced participants, respectively.

V loses 2 bases of germline sequence and J loses 3 bases, and the interval between the two ends is 2 bases. From the germline V gene, CDR1 is MDHEN and CDR2 is SYDVKM. Taken from cysteine to phenylalanine, the CDR3 has 12 residues. Only the CDR3 region is kept as DNA, spanning 36 bases read in frame from base 1. In the paper's terms, the time point label means: baseline before first vaccination. Vaccinee samples were obtained from the UK trials COV001 and COV002, which included a single-blind randomized controlled phase 2/3 trial of AZD1222 (ChAdOx1 nCoV-19) in healthy adults. For TCRbeta chain sequencing, PBMC samples from trial participants were taken at day 0 and at day 28 after the second dose. Of note for this clone: No cognate antigen has been identified for it. No base quality values were provided; no much bigger clone lies one nucleotide off.

Results the study describes overall, beyond this receptor: Because no samples from the day 14 peak response were available, repertoires could be characterized only after the peak T cell response. Nearly half of unique spike-specific TCRs reportedly recognized epitopes outside regions mutated in the B.1.351 and B.1.1.7 variants. Vaccine-associated CD4 TCRs spanned the whole spike protein, with dominant responses in regions 160-218 and 743-854. The 56-69-year group was small, and its depth increase did not reach significance, likely because of low power. A significant rise in spike-specific TCR breadth and depth was observed after two AZD1222 doses relative to day 0 and relative to MenACWY recipients. Participants were mostly white British, with more females than males. The authors suggested clonal diversity may have been underestimated. Conclusions about previously exposed vaccinees are limited because only 5 or 6 AZD1222 recipients were SARS-CoV-2 seropositive at baseline.

The CDR3 regions of human TCRbeta chains were subjected to immunosequencing. As for the original processing: Repertoire TCRs were matched against a reference library of SARS-CoV-2-specific TCRs generated with the MIRA antigen-specificity platform. Breadth was defined as the fraction of unique TCRs that were SARS-CoV-2-associated, and depth was defined as the fraction of total T cells that were SARS-CoV-2-associated. Using the MIRA data, every spike-specific TCR was mapped to the spike region that the TCR reacted to and assigned to either a CD4 or a CD8 class. Log10-transformed breadth and depth values were compared by one-way ANOVA with Sidak's multiple comparisons tests. Held by TCRdb, this immuneACCESS table contains in-frame sequences only and omits some clones. Under half of the omission traces to an unresolved V gene where checked; the cause of the rest is unknown. V and J calls and clone size are as listed in that table; D and trimming were resolved from the DNA. Within this sample are about 86,000 clones, with about 78% of them counted one time only. The top ten constitute more than 20% of the sample.

The chain uses TRBV28 and TRBJ2-1, with no confidently assigned D gene. The specimen was peripheral blood, collected on day 0 of AZD1222 vaccination. The TCR sequence derives from an adult in good health. The sequenced DNA is TGTGCCAGCAGTTTACTCTACAATGAGCAGTTCTTC. Translated, this gives CASSLLYNEQFF.